This T cell receptor (beta chain) was identified during a study of blood T cells in healthy people across ages. For the study at large: About one barcoded beta molecule was captured per two T cells (by template switching).

The CDR3 sequence is 13 residues long. Study results and caveats: Per-million-T-cell TCR beta diversity fell roughly linearly with age.

A remark on this clonotype: Antigen: not known.

Alongside a J-beta primer mix, a sample-barcoded 5' primer served in a second PCR lasting about 7 to 12 cycles. TCRdb used MiXCR to reprocess the 5' RACE reads, holding one entry per CDR3 protein. The table lists about 680,000 distinct CDR3 sequences, 49% of them singletons. The J gene is TRBJ2-5, the V gene TRBV12-3 or TRBV12-4; 7 nucleotides agree with TRBD2. The better agreement between TRBJ2-7 and the DNA end casts doubt on the J call. Sequenced: blood. This clonotype was sampled from an older woman in good health. CDR3 sequence reads: CASSVLGTNEQYF. CDR3 coding DNA: TGTGCCAGCAGTGTACTCGGGACTAACGAGCAGTACTTC.